At least ten counts were recorded for the clone carrying this T cell receptor (beta chain). There were TCR beta CDR3 regions amplified from RNA transcripts. The HTBI primer set served for first-round RT-PCR of the TCR CDR3. One entry per CDR3 protein, called by TCRdb with MiXCR from the multiplex PCR reads. The sample holds roughly 580,000 distinct CDR3 sequences, approximately 15% seen once. This sample stems from a study of T cells in Graves' hyperthyroidism and ophthalmopathy. CDR1 and CDR2 from the germline V gene are SGHKS and YYEKEE (reference sequence). This CDR3 is 16 amino acids long. V lost 0 bases and J lost 7; bases outside the gene matches: 5.

Sequenced material: blood. The TCR comes from a woman aged 25 to 39 with Graves' hyperthyroidism that later progressed to Graves' ophthalmopathy. The rearrangement uses TRBV5-5 and TRBJ2-1, with 12 bases fitting TRBD2. This CDR3 reads CASSLGLAGVINEQFF. For the CDR3, the DNA is TGTGCCAGCAGCTTGGGACTAGCGGGAGTCATAAATGAGCAGTTCTTC. Variable domain in full (rest from reference TRBV5-5 and TRBJ2-1): DAGVTQSPTHLIKTRGQQVTLRCSPISGHKSVSWYQQVLGQGPQFIFQYYEKEERGRGNFPDRFSARQFPNYSSELNVNALLLGDSALYLCASSLGLAGVINEQFFGPGTRLTVL.